This entry lists 15 T cell receptor beta chains sequenced from one sample in a study of cytomegalovirus exposure and HLA in healthy donors. This PCR relied on a set of 60 Vbeta primers and 13 Jbeta primers. Clones were read by immunoSEQ multiplex PCR, and TCRdb kept only the in-frame ones, dropping some. Among fewer than 250,000 clones listed, roughly 80% were seen once. Sample: PBMCs. The receptors stem from a man in his forties in good health and CMV-seropositive.

In DNA, the CDR3 is TGTGCCAGCAGCTTACTGACAGGGGGCGGGAGCATTCAGTACTTC. The encoded protein is CASSLLTGGGSIQYF. The rearrangement joins TRBV14 to TRBJ2-4; 10 bases agree with TRBD1. The V segment lost 5 bases and the J segment 9 bases; nucleotides outside the gene matches: 10. The germline gives CDR1 SGHDN, CDR2 FVKESK. The CDR3 has 15 residues.

The rearrangement uses TRBV4-1 and TRBJ2-3; 8 bases agree with TRBD2. After removal of 4 bases from V and 2 bases from J, the junction contained 8 bases not matched to a gene. The CDR3 sequence is 16 residues long. CDR1 MGHRA and CDR2 YSYEKL come from the germline V gene. CDR3 protein: CASSPKTSGYTDTQYF. CDR3 in DNA: TGCGCCAGCAGCCCTAAAACTAGCGGATACACAGATACGCAGTATTTT.

The gene calls are TRBV5-1 and TRBJ1-1; D perhaps matches TRBD1 (5 bases). The CDR3 is 16 amino acids. Between the trimmed V and J ends, which lost 2 bases and 3 bases, there was a span of 17 bases. Germline V CDR1 and CDR2: SGHRS, YFSETQ. The CDR3 coding sequence is TGCGCCAGCAGCTTATCCCCAGGGAGGGCGGACACTGAAGCTTTCTTT. The encoded protein is CASSLSPGRADTEAFF.

The chain employs TRBV9 and TRBJ2-1, with 12 positions matching TRBD2. The germline CDR1 and CDR2 sequences are SGDLS and YYNGEE. The CDR3 contains 15 residues. With 3 bases clipped from V and 8 bases from J, the junction kept 6 bases outside the gene matches. CDR3 region: CASSGGLAGLDEQFF. The CDR3 DNA sequence: TGTGCCAGCAGCGGCGGACTAGCGGGACTGGATGAGCAGTTCTTC.

V usage is TRBV5-1 and J usage is TRBJ1-3; D not resolved. There are 11 residues in the CDR3. The V end was cut by 5 bases, the J end by 2 bases, with 2 bases between. Germline CDR1 and CDR2: SGHRS and YFSETQ. The CDR3 protein is CASSTGNTIYF. The CDR3 coding sequence is TGCGCCAGCAGTACTGGAAACACCATATATTTT.

The chain couples TRBV19 to TRBJ2-5; tentative D call: TRBD2 (7 bases). CDR3 length: 11 residues. The ends were cut back, 5 bases at V and 9 bases at J, with 10 bases in the middle. The germline CDR1 and CDR2 sequences are LNHDA and SQIVND (reference sequence). The CDR3 DNA follows: TGTGCCAGTAGTGGGGGGGCGGCCCAGTACTTC. Its translation is CASSGGAAQYF.

V gene TRBV7-9 combines with J gene TRBJ1-2; TRBD1 matches at 9 bases. The CDR3 runs 18 residues. Germline CDR1 and CDR2: SEHNR and FQNEAQ (reference sequence). After removal of 5 bases from V and 4 bases from J, the junction contained 17 bases not matched to a gene. The CDR3: CASSPRTGDEVKSYGYTF. For the CDR3, the DNA is TGTGCCAGCAGCCCTCGGACAGGGGATGAGGTTAAGTCCTATGGCTACACCTTC.

The gene calls are TRBV7-8 and TRBJ2-1; D unresolved. CDR1 and CDR2 (germline): SGHVS, FQNEAQ. V was trimmed by 5 bases and J by 0 bases, leaving 17 bases between them. This CDR3 contains 17 residues. The CDR3 region is CASSRLKPASSYNEQFF. The CDR3 DNA reads as TGTGCCAGCAGCCGCCTCAAGCCTGCGAGCTCCTACAATGAGCAGTTCTTC. The full variable domain, rest sourced from reference TRBV7-8 and TRBJ2-1, is GAGVSQSPRYKVAKRGQDVALRCDPISGHVSLFWYQQALGQGPEFLTYFQNEAQLDKSGLPSDRFFAERPEGSVSTLKIQRTQQEDSAVYLCASSRLKPASSYNEQFFGPGTRLTVL.

This chain uses TRBV2 with TRBJ2-1; perhaps TRBD1 as D (5 bases). V was trimmed by 0 bases and J by 12 bases, leaving 12 bases between them. This CDR3 contains 13 residues. In germline, CDR1 is SNHLY, CDR2 FYNNEI. The CDR3 sequence is CASSEALQGLQFF. The CDR3 DNA follows: TGTGCCAGCAGTGAAGCGCTTCAGGGCTTGCAGTTCTTC.

The chain uses TRBV29-1 and TRBJ2-1; 7 positions agree with TRBD2. Germline V gene sequence: CDR1 SQVTM, CDR2 ANQGSEA. The CDR3 covers 14 residues. The trim removed 2 bases at V and 4 bases at J, leaving 5 bases unmatched. CDR3: CSVESGTNYNEQFF. The DNA of the CDR3 is TGCAGCGTTGAAAGTGGGACTAATTACAATGAGCAGTTCTTC.

The V and J genes are TRBV19 and TRBJ1-2, with a weak D call TRBD1 (6 bases). From germline, CDR1 is LNHDA and CDR2 SQIVND (reference sequence). Trimming shortened V by 6 bases and J by 8 bases, and 7 bases separated the two germline ends. There are 10 residues in the CDR3. Here the CDR3 DNA reads TGTGCCAGTAGGGACAGAGGCTACACCTTC. Translation: CASRDRGYTF.

This chain links TRBV5-1 with TRBJ1-1; 9 positions agree with TRBD1. The CDR3 extends over 15 amino acids. Germline values: CDR1 SGHRS, CDR2 YFSETQ. The trim removed 0 bases at V and 3 bases at J, leaving 3 bases unmatched. The CDR3 nucleotides are TGCGCCAGCAGCTTGGGACAGGGGGGGGACACTGAAGCTTTCTTT. Its protein is CASSLGQGGDTEAFF. Based on the CDR3 plus reference TRBV5-1 and TRBJ1-1, the full variable domain is KAGVTQTPRYLIKTRGQQVTLSCSPISGHRSVSWYQQTPGQGLQFLFEYFSETQRNKGNFPGRFSGRQFSNSRSEMNVSTLELGDSALYLCASSLGQGGDTEAFFGQGTRLTVV.

This chain uses TRBV15 with TRBJ2-6, with D maybe TRBD2 (6 bases). V dropped 1 base and J dropped 0 bases, with 13 bases sitting between them. The CDR3 is 18 residues long. Germline V lookup: CDR1 LNHNV, CDR2 YYDKDF (reference sequence). For the CDR3, the DNA is TGTGCCACCAGCAGAGTGGGGGGATTCCTCTCTGGGGCCAACGTCCTGACTTTC. Its protein is CATSRVGGFLSGANVLTF.

The chain carries TRBV18 and TRBJ2-5; 10 bases are shared with TRBD2. Germline CDR1 KGHSH, CDR2 LQKENI. The V segment lost 0 bases and the J segment 5 bases; nucleotides outside the gene matches: 15. This CDR3 comprises 19 residues. The CDR3 coding sequence is TGTGCCAGCTCACCACCGTTCGGAACTAGCGGGACGGTCGGGGAGACCCAGTACTTC. It is translated as CASSPPFGTSGTVGETQYF.

The gene calls are TRBV19 and TRBJ2-3, with TRBD2 as a possible D gene (6 bases). Germline V gene sequence: CDR1 LNHDA, CDR2 SQIVND (reference sequence). The CDR3 has 14 residues. The germline V and J ends were trimmed by 5 bases and 2 bases, with 11 bases remaining between them. The CDR3 loop reads CASSRPGDTDTQYF. In nucleotides, the CDR3 is TGTGCCAGTAGTCGTCCGGGAGACACAGATACGCAGTATTTT. The full variable domain, rest sourced from reference TRBV19 and TRBJ2-3, is DGGITQSPKYLFRKEGQNVTLSCEQNLNHDAMYWYRQDPGQGLRLIYYSQIVNDFQKGDIAEGYSVSREKKESFPLTVTSAQKNPTAFYLCASSRPGDTDTQYFGPGTRLTVL.